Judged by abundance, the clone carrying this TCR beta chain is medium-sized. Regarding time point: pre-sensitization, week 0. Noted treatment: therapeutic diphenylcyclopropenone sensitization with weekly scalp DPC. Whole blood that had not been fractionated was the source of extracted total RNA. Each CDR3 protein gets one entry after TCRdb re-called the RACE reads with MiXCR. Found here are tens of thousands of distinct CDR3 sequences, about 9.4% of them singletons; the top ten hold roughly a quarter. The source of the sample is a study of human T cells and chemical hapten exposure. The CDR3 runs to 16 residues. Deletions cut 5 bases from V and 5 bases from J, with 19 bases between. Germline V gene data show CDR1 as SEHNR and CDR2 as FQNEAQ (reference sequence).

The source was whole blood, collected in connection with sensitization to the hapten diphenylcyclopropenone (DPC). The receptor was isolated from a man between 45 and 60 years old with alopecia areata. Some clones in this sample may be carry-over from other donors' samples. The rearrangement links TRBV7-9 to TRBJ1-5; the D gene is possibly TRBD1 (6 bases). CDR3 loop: CASSRYTGGQDQPQHF. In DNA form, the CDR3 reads TGTGCCAGCAGCCGATACACCGGGGGGCAAGATCAGCCCCAGCATTTT.